Reported below is one TCR beta chain. What it binds is unknown. This entry comes from a study of T cells in Graves' hyperthyroidism and ophthalmopathy. Notes on the study in general: Researchers found most expanded thyroid clonotypes above 0.001 in blood as well. Ophthalmopathy cases were set apart from stable hyperthyroidism by a 13 V-J model.

With a duration under 2 months, the hyperthyroidism was newly diagnosed in patients aged 18 to 65. The authors obtained PBMCs from around 10 ml of fresh peripheral blood. Amplification of TCR beta CDR3 regions used RNA as the template. The HTBI primer set was used in a first-round RT-PCR of the TCR CDR3. MiXCR was run by TCRdb on the multiplex PCR reads, yielding one entry per CDR3 protein. The repertoire includes roughly 750,000 distinct CDR3 sequences, around 17% of them detected once, and around 7.7% sits in the top ten. CDR1 and CDR2 (germline): SEHNR, FQNEAQ (reference sequence). The length of the CDR3 is 14 residues. The germline V and J ends were trimmed by 3 bases and 9 bases, with 15 bases remaining between them.

The sample was blood. The sequence was collected from a man aged 18 to 35 with Graves' hyperthyroidism. V usage is TRBV7-9 and J usage is TRBJ1-3; D perhaps matches TRBD1 (6 bases). CDR3 DNA sequence: TGTGCCAGCAGCTTGGCACAGGGAAGATTCACCATATATTTT. It translates to CASSLAQGRFTIYF.